Listed below are T cell receptor beta chains from one sample, sequenced in a study of T cell repertoires in cytomegalovirus infection. The antigens for these receptors are not known. TCRdb re-analysed the reads in MiXCR, keeping a single row per CDR3 protein. Found here are 450,000 to 600,000 distinct CDR3 sequences, more than 30% of them singletons; the top ten hold under 20%. Sequenced material: cultured PBMCs, taken from culture after CMV antigen stimulation. The receptors derive from a human donor in good health (CMV status not recorded). Some clones in this sample may be carry-over from other donors' samples. CDR3s include the opening cysteine and the closing phenylalanine or tryptophan. A D gene is named only where the DNA matches it firmly. The size of a clone is reported for some rows only, either as once, few or many, or as a class for expanded clones.

TGTGCCAGCAGCCCCGGGGACGGCGGCACAGATACGCAGTATTTT	CASSPGDGGTDTQYF	TRBV5-5	TRBJ2-3	.	15	.
TGTGCCAGCAGCTTAGTTTGGTCAAACATGAACACTGAAGCTTTCTTT	CASSLVWSNMNTEAFF	TRBV7-2	TRBJ1-1	.	16	.
TGTGCCAGCAGTTTCGGTCACACCATATATTTT	CASSFGHTIYF	TRBV28	TRBJ1-3	.	11	few
TGTGCCAGCAGCTTAGGGGCCCCTCAAGGGGGTGAGCAGTTCTTC	CASSLGAPQGGEQFF	TRBV7-6	TRBJ2-1	.	15	.
TGTGCCTGGATCTTCACAGGGCGCACTGAAGCTTTCTTT	CAWIFTGRTEAFF	TRBV30	TRBJ1-1	.	13	.
TGTGCCAGCAGCTTCGGGACCCGAGGGGAGACCCAGTACTTC	CASSFGTRGETQYF	TRBV7-3	TRBJ2-5	.	14	.
TGTGCCAGCAGCTTATACCCCTCGATGCTAGCGCAGCAGTTCTTC	CASSLYPSMLAQQFF	TRBV11-1	TRBJ2-1	.	15	few
TGTGCCAGCACCCAGTGGGGTTCGGAGCAGTTCTTC	CASTQWGSEQFF	TRBV6-5	TRBJ2-1	.	12	.
TGTGCCAGCAGCTTACGTCGGTGGGAGACCCAGTACTTC	CASSLRRWETQYF	TRBV7-2	TRBJ2-5	.	13	many
TGTGCCAGCAGTTACGGAGGGAGCTCTGGGGCCAACGTCCTGACTTTC	CASSYGGSSGANVLTF	TRBV6-5	TRBJ2-6	.	16	.
TGTGCCAGCCGCCTACCGGGAAAGAACACTGAAGCTTTCTTT	CASRLPGKNTEAFF	TRBV12-3/TRBV12-4	TRBJ1-1	.	14	.
TGTGCCAGCAGCTTAGCCCTAGGCCTGTACACAGATACGCAGTATTTT	CASSLALGLYTDTQYF	TRBV7-2	TRBJ2-3	.	16	.
TGTGCCAGCAGCTCTACTAGCGTAGGCGAGCAGTACTTC	CASSSTSVGEQYF	TRBV7-2	TRBJ2-7	TRBD2	13	.
TGTGCCAGCTCACCACCGAATAGCAATCAGCCCCAGCATTTT	CASSPPNSNQPQHF	TRBV18	TRBJ1-5	.	14	.
TGTGCCAGCAGTCTCCCCGGGTCCCACTCCTACGAGCAGTACTTC	CASSLPGSHSYEQYF	TRBV28	TRBJ2-7	.	15	.
TGTGCCAGCAGGCCTGGGCTAGCGGGAGCCGGGGCCGGGAATGAGCAGTTCTTC	CASRPGLAGAGAGNEQFF	TRBV12-3/TRBV12-4	TRBJ2-1	TRBD2	18	.
TGTGCCAGCTTTCCAGGGGGCGAAACGAACACTGAAGCTTTCTTT	CASFPGGETNTEAFF	TRBV28	TRBJ1-1	TRBD1	15	.
TGCGCCAGCAGCTTAGAGGTTGGGGCGAACACTGAAGCTTTCTTT	CASSLEVGANTEAFF	TRBV5-1	TRBJ1-1	.	15	.
TGTGCCAGCAGAGGGACAGGGAGCAATCAGCCCCAGCATTTT	CASRGTGSNQPQHF	TRBV2	TRBJ1-5	TRBD1	14	.
TGTGCCAGCAGTCAAAGGACAGGGAGCTCCTACAATGAGCAGTTCTTC	CASSQRTGSSYNEQFF	TRBV6-2/TRBV6-3	TRBJ2-1	TRBD1	16	.
TGTGCCAGCAGCCAAGGAGGGGCGTGGGAGGATCAGCCCCAGCATTTT	CASSQGGAWEDQPQHF	TRBV3-1	TRBJ1-5	.	16	.
TGTGCCAGCAGCTCCCAGGGGGCCCACACTGAAGCTTTCTTT	CASSSQGAHTEAFF	TRBV7-3	TRBJ1-1	TRBD1	14	few
TGCGCCAGCAGCCAAGGGGTGGTCCCGACAGATACGCAGTATTTT	CASSQGVVPTDTQYF	TRBV4-1	TRBJ2-3	.	15	few
TGTGCCAGCAGTTACATCGACAGGGGAAAAGAGACCCAGTACTTC	CASSYIDRGKETQYF	TRBV6-6	TRBJ2-5	TRBD1	15	few
TGTGCCAGCAGCTTACTGGTCTCTGCGGGAGCGCAAAGACTAGCCAAAAACATTCAGTACTTC	CASSLLVSAGAQRLAKNIQYF	TRBV7-2	TRBJ2-4	TRBD2	21	few
TGTGCCAGTAGCCGGACTAGCGTTTACTCCTACAATGAGCAGTTCTTC	CASSRTSVYSYNEQFF	TRBV19	TRBJ2-1	TRBD2	16	.
TGCAGTGCTCCGTCCCGGGACACAGGAAACACCATATATTTT	CSAPSRDTGNTIYF	TRBV20-1	TRBJ1-3	.	14	.
TGTGCCAGCAGCGCTTTGGGACAGGGTAGGGGTTCGGCCAAAAACATTCAGTACTTC	CASSALGQGRGSAKNIQYF	TRBV7-8	TRBJ2-4	TRBD1	19	.
TGCGCCAGCAGCCAAGATCCAGGGGAAGGCTACACCTTC	CASSQDPGEGYTF	TRBV4-1	TRBJ1-2	.	13	.
TGTGCCAGCAGCTTTACATTTGGGGCGGCGAACACCGGGGAGCTGTTTTTT	CASSFTFGAANTGELFF	TRBV7-6	TRBJ2-2	.	17	.
TGCGCCAGCCACGAGGACAGGCTGAACACTGAAGCTTTCTTT	CASHEDRLNTEAFF	TRBV10-2	TRBJ1-1	TRBD1	14	.
TGTGCCAGCAGTCCGATATCTTATGAAGCTTTCTTT	CASSPISYEAFF	TRBV28	TRBJ1-1	.	12	.
TGTGCCAGCTCCGGGACAGGGCACTCTGGGGCCAACGTCCTGACTTTC	CASSGTGHSGANVLTF	TRBV6-2/TRBV6-3	TRBJ2-6	TRBD1	16	.
TGTGCCAGCTCACCACCTGGAGGAGTTGAGCAGTTCTTC	CASSPPGGVEQFF	TRBV18	TRBJ2-1	.	13	once
TGTGCCAGCCGTACCCGTCCAGATACGCAGTATTTT	CASRTRPDTQYF	TRBV27	TRBJ2-3	.	12	.
TGCGCCAGCAGCTTGCTGGCGAGCGGAAACAATGAGCAGTTCTTC	CASSLLASGNNEQFF	TRBV5-1	TRBJ2-1	.	15	few
TGTGCCAGCAGCTTAGAGGTGCCAGGGAGCTACGAGCAGTACTTC	CASSLEVPGSYEQYF	TRBV7-8	TRBJ2-7	.	15	few
TGTGCCAGCAGTTACAGAGGGACGGAGTACCAAGAGACCCAGTACTTC	CASSYRGTEYQETQYF	TRBV6-1	TRBJ2-5	.	16	.
TGTGCCACCCAGGGGGGGTCTTACCAAGAGACCCAGTACTTC	CATQGGSYQETQYF	TRBV10-3	TRBJ2-5	.	14	.
TGTGCCAGCAGTTTATCGGGGACCGGGAGGGTCCCCCAGTACTTC	CASSLSGTGRVPQYF	TRBV28	TRBJ2-5	TRBD2	15	few
TGTGCCAGCAGCTACCCGGAACTAGCGGGGTCTCAAGAGACCCAGTACTTC	CASSYPELAGSQETQYF	TRBV7-2	TRBJ2-5	TRBD2	17	many
TGTGCCAGCACGGGGGGCACATTGTATCACTACGAGCAGTACTTC	CASTGGTLYHYEQYF	TRBV28	TRBJ2-7	.	15	.
TGTGCCAGCAGTTACGGCAGGTACGAGCAGTACTTC	CASSYGRYEQYF	TRBV6-2/TRBV6-3	TRBJ2-7	.	12	many
TGTGCCAGCAGCCGTCAGACTCAAGAGACCCAGTACTTC	CASSRQTQETQYF	TRBV7-2	TRBJ2-5	.	13	.
TGCGCCAGCAGGACGGGACAGGGAAGGGAGACCCAGTACTTC	CASRTGQGRETQYF	TRBV5-1	TRBJ2-5	TRBD1	14	.
TGTGCCAGCAGGACCGGGGGACAGGAGACTTTCTTT	CASRTGGQETFF	TRBV7-9	TRBJ1-1	TRBD1	12	.
TGTGCCAAGCTCCCGAGCGGGAGATCCTCCAAAAACATTCAGTACTTC	CAKLPSGRSSKNIQYF	TRBV12-3/TRBV12-4	TRBJ2-4	TRBD2	16	.
TGTGCCAGCAGCCAAGGACTAGCGGGATCAGATACGCAGTATTTT	CASSQGLAGSDTQYF	TRBV11-2	TRBJ2-3	TRBD2	15	few
TGTGCCATCAGTGAGTCGTGGACTAGCGGGAGTTTTAGTGAGCAGTTCTTC	CAISESWTSGSFSEQFF	TRBV10-3	TRBJ2-1	TRBD2	17	once